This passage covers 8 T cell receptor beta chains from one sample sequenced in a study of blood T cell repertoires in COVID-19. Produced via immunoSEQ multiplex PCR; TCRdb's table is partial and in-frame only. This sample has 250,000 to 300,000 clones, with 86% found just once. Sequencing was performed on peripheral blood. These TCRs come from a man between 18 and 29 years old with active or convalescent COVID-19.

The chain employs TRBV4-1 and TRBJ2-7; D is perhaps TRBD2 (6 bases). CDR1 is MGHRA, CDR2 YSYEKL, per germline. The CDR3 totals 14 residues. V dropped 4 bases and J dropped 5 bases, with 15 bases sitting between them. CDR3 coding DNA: TGCGCCAGCAGCCCCTCCGCGGGGCGTAACGAGCAGTACTTC. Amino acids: CASSPSAGRNEQYF.

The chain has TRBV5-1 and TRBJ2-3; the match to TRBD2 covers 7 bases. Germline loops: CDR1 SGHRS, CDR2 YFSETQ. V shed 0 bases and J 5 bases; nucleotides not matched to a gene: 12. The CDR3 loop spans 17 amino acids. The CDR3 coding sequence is TGCGCCAGCAGCTTGGAAAGGGGAGCGGGAAGGGAAGATACGCAGTATTTT. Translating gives CASSLERGAGREDTQYF.

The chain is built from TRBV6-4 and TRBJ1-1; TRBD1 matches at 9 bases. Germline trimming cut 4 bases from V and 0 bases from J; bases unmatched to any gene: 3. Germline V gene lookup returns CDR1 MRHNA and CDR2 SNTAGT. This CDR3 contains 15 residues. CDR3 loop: CASSGDRALNTEAFF. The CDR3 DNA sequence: TGTGCCAGCAGTGGGGACAGGGCCTTGAACACTGAAGCTTTCTTT.

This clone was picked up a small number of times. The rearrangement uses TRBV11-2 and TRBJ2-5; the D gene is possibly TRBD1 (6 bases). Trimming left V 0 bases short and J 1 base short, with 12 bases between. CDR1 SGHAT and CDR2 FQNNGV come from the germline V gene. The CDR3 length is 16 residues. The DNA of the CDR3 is TGTGCCAGCAGCTTAGATCTGGCCAGGGGCCAAGAGACCCAGTACTTC. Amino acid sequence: CASSLDLARGQETQYF.

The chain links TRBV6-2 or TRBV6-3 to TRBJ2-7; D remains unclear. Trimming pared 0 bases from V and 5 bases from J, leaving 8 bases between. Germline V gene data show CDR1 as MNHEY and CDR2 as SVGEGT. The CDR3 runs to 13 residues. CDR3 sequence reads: CASSYSFEDEQYF. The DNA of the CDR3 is TGTGCCAGCAGTTACTCGTTTGAGGACGAGCAGTACTTC.

The chain's CDR3 is CASSLAIGRGYEKLFF. In DNA form, the CDR3 reads TGTGCCAGCAGCTTGGCCATCGGAAGGGGCTATGAAAAACTGTTTTTT. The chain carries TRBV5-6 and TRBJ1-4; D might be TRBD1 (5 bases). The CDR3 spans 16 residues. Trimming stripped 0 bases from V and 6 bases from J, with 15 bases between. Per the germline V gene, CDR1 is SGHDT and CDR2 is YYEEEE.

The CDR3 loop reads CSASLGTSGSRETQYF. The CDR3 DNA sequence: TGCAGTGCTAGTTTAGGGACTAGCGGGAGTAGGGAGACCCAGTACTTC. The chain is built from TRBV20-1 and TRBJ2-5; the match to TRBD2 covers 14 bases. Germline CDR1 reads DFQATT; CDR2 reads SNEGSKA (reference sequence). The CDR3 is 16 residues long. V lost 3 bases to trimming and J lost 5 bases; unmatched junction nucleotides: 8.

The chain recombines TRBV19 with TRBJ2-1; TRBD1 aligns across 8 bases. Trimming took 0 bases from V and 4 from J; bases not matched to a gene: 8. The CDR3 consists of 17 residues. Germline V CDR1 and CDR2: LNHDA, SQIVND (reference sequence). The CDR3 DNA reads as TGTGCCAGTAGTATAGATTCTCCAGGGGGCGGGTACAATGAGCAGTTCTTC. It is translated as CASSIDSPGGGYNEQFF.